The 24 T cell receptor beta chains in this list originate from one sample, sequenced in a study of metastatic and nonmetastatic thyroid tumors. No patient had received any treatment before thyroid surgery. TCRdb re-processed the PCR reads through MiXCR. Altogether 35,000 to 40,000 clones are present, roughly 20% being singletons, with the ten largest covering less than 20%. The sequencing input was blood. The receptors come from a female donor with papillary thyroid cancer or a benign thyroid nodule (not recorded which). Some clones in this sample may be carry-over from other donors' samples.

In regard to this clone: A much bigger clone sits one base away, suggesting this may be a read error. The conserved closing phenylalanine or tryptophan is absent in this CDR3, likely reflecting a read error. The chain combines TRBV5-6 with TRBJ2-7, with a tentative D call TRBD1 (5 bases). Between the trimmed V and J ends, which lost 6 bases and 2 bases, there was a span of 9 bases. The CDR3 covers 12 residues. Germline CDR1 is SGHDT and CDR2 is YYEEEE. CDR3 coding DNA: TGTGCCAGCAATAGACAGCCCTACGAGCAGTACCTC. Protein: CASNRQPYEQYL.

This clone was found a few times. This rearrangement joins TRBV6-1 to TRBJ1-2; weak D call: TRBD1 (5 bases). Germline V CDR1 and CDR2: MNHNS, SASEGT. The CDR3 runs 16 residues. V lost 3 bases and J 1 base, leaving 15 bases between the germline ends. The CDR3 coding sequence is TGTGCCAGCAGTGAGCGGGCAGGGCGGTTTAACTATGGCTACACCTTC. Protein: CASSERAGRFNYGYTF.

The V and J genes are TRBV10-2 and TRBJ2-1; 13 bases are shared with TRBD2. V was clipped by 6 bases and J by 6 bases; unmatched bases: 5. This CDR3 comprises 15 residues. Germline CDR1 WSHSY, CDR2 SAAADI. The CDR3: CASRGGLAGFNEQFF. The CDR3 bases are TGCGCCAGCAGGGGGGGACTAGCGGGATTCAATGAGCAGTTCTTC.

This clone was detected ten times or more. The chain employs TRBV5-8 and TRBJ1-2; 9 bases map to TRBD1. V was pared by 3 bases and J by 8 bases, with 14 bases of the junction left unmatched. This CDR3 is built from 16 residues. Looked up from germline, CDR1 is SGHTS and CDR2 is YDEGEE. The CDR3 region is CASSYDRTGATDGYTF. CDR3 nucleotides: TGTGCCAGCAGCTACGACCGGACAGGGGCTACTGACGGCTACACCTTC.

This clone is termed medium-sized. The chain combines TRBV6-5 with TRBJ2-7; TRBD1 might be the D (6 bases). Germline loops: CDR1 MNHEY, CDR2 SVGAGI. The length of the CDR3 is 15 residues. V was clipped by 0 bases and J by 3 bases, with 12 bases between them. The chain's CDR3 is CASSYSQGQNYEQYF. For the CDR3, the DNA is TGTGCCAGCAGTTACTCCCAGGGGCAGAACTACGAGCAGTACTTC.

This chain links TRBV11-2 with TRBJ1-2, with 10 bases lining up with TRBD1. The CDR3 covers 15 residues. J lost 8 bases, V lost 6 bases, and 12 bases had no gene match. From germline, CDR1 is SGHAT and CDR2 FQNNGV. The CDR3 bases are TGTGCCAGCAGTCTACGACAGGGGGCTATGCGGGGCTACACCTTC. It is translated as CASSLRQGAMRGYTF.

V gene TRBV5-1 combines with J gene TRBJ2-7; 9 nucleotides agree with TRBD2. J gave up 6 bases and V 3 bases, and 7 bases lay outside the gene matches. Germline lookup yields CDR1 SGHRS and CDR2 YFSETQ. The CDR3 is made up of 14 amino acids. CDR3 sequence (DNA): TGCGCCAGCAGCTCCTGGACTAGCGCTCGCGAGCAGTACTTC. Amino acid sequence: CASSSWTSAREQYF.

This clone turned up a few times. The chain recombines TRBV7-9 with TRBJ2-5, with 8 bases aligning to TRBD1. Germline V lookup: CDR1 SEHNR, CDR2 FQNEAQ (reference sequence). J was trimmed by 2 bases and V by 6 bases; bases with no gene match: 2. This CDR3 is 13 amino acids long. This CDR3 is CASRRDRQETQYF. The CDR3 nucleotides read TGTGCCAGCAGGAGGGACAGGCAAGAGACCCAGTACTTC.

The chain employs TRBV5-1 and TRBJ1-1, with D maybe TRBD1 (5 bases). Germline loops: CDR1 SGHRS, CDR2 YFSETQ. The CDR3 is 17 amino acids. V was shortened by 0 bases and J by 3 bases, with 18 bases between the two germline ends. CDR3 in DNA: TGCGCCAGCAGCTTGGTTGTTTGGGGCCGGACGGACACTGAAGCTTTCTTT. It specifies CASSLVVWGRTDTEAFF.

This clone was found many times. The CDR3: CASSDGGLYTDTQYF. For the CDR3, the DNA is TGTGCCAGCAGTGACGGGGGACTTTACACAGATACGCAGTATTTT. The chain uses TRBV6-4 and TRBJ2-3, with D possibly TRBD2 on 6 matching bases. The CDR3 runs 15 residues. V was trimmed by 2 bases and J by 2 bases, leaving 11 bases between them. The germline V gene has CDR1 MRHNA and CDR2 SNTAGT.

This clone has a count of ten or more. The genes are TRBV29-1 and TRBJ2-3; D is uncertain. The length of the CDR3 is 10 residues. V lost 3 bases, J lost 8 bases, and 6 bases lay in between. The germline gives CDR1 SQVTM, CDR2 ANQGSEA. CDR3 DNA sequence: TGCAGCGTTGATACTGCTACGCAGTATTTT. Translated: CSVDTATQYF.

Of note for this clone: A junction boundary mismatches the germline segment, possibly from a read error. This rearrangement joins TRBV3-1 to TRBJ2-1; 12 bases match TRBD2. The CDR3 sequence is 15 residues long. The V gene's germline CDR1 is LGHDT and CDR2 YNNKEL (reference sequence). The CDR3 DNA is TGTGCCAGCAGCTCCCTAGCGGGAGGGCGGAATGGGCAGTTCTTC. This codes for CASSSLAGGRNGQFF.

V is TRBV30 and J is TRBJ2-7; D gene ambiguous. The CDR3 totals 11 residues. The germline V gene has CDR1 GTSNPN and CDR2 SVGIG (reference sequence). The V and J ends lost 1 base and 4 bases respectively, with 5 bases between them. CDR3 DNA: TGTGCCTGGAGTGATGGATACGAGCAGTACTTC. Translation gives CAWSDGYEQYF.

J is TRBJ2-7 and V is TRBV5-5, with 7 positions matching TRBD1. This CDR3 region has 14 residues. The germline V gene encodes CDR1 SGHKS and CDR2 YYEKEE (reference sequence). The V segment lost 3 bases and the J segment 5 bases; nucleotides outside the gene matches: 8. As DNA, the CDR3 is TGTGCCAGCAGCTCCCCGACAGGGATCCACGAGCAGTACTTC. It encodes CASSSPTGIHEQYF.

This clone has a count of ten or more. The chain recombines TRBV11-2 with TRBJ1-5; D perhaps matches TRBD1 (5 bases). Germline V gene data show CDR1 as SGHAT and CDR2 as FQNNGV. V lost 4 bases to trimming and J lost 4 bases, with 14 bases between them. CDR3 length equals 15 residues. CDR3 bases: TGTGCCAGCAGCTCTAGGGGCCAGAGTAATCAGCCCCAGCATTTT. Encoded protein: CASSSRGQSNQPQHF.

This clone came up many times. The CDR3 sequence is CASSQGTSGGTYEQYF. CDR3 DNA: TGTGCCAGCAGCCAAGGGACTAGCGGGGGAACCTACGAGCAGTACTTC. V usage is TRBV3-1 and J usage is TRBJ2-7; 13 bases are shared with TRBD2. There are 16 residues in the CDR3. Trimming took 1 base from V and 2 from J; bases not matched to a gene: 2. Germline V gives CDR1 LGHDT, CDR2 YNNKEL (reference sequence).

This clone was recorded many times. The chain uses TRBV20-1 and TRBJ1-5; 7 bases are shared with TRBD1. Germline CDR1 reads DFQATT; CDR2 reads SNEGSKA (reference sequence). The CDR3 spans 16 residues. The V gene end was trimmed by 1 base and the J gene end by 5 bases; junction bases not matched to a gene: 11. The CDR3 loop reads CSARVKGQGGHQPQHF. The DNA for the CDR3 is TGCAGTGCTAGAGTTAAGGGGCAGGGGGGCCATCAGCCCCAGCATTTT.

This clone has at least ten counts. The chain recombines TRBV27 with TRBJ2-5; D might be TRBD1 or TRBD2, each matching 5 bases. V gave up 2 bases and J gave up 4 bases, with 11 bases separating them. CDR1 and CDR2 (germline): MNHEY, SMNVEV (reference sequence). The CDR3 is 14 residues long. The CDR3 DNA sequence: TGTGCCAGCAGTTTAGAGGGGTCGGGAGAGACCCAGTACTTC. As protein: CASSLEGSGETQYF.

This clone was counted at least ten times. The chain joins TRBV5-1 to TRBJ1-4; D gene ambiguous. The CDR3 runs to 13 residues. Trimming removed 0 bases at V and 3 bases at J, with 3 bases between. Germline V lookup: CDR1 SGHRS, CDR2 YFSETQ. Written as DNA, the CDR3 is TGCGCCAGCAGCTTGGCACCTAATGAAAAACTGTTTTTT. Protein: CASSLAPNEKLFF.

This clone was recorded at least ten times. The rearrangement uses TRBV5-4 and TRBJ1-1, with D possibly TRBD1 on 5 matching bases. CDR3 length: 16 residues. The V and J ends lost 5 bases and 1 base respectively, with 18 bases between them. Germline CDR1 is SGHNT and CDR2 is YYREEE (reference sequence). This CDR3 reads CASRRLQGTENTEAFF. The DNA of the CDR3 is TGTGCCAGCAGGCGCCTTCAAGGGACGGAGAACACTGAAGCTTTCTTT.

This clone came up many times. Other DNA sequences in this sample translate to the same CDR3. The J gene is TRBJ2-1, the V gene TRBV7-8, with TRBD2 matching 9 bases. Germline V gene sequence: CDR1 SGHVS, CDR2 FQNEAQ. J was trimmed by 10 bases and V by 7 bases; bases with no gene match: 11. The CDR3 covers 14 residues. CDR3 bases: TGTGCCAGCACCATGCGGGAGGGCCTTGGGGAGCAGTTCTTC. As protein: CASTMREGLGEQFF.

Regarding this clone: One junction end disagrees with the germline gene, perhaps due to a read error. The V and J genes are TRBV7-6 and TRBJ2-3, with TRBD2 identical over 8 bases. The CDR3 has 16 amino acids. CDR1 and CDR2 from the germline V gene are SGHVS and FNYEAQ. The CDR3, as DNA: TGTGCCAGCATCTTATTAGCGGGATGTACAACAGATACGCAGTATTTT. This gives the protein CASILLAGCTTDTQYF.

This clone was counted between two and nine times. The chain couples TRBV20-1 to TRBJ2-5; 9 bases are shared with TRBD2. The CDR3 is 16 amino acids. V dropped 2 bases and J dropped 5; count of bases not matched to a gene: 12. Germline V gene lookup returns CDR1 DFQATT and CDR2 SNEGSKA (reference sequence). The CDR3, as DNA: TGCAGTGCTAGAAAGGATGTTAGCGGGAGTGGGGAGACCCAGTACTTC. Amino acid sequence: CSARKDVSGSGETQYF.

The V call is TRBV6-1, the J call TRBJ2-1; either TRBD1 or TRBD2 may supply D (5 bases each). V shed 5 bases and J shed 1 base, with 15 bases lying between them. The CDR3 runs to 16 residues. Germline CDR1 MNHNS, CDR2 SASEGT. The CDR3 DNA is TGTGCCAGCAGTAAGGGGTGGGGGAGTTCCTACAATGAGCAGTTCTTC. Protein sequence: CASSKGWGSSYNEQFF.